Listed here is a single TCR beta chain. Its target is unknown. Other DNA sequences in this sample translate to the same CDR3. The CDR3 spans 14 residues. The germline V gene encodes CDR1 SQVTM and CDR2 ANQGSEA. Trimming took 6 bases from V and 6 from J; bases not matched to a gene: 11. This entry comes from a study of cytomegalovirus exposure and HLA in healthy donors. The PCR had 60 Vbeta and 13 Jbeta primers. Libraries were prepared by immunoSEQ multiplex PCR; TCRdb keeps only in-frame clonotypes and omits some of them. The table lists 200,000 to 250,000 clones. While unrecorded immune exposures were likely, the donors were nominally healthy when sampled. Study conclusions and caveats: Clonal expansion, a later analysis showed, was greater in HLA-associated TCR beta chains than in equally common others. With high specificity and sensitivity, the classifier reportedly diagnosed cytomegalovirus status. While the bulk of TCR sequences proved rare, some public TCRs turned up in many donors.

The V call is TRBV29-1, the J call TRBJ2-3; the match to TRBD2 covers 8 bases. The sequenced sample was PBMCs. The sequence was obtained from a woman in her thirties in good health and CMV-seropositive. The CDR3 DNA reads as TGCAGCGTCGGGGGGGCGGGAGGTGGCGATACGCAGTATTTT. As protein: CSVGGAGGGDTQYF.